Below are 16 T cell receptor beta chains sequenced from a single sample in a study of T-cell reconstitution after alpha-beta-depleted transplantation in children. During its preparation, the TCRbeta library received unique molecular identifiers. MiXCR, run by TCRdb on the PCR reads, gives a single entry per CDR3 protein. Of 450,000 to 550,000 distinct CDR3 sequences in the sample, 10% to 12% were seen once. Material: PBMCs, mostly from graft donor cells, obtained 180 days after TCRalphabeta/CD19-depleted stem cell transplant. The receptors shown here come from a female patient between 2 and 15 years old who had a stem cell transplant for aplastic anemia, so the T cells may come from the graft donor.

The chain has TRBV9 and TRBJ2-5, with D possibly matching TRBD1 (6 bases). V was shortened by 4 bases and J by 5 bases, with 18 bases between the two germline ends. The CDR3 has 15 residues. Germline loops: CDR1 SGDLS, CDR2 YYNGEE. The CDR3 sequence is CASSFLQGYGETQYF. The CDR3 coding sequence is TGTGCCAGCAGCTTTTTACAGGGCTACGGGGAGACCCAGTACTTC.

This clonotype was seen repeatedly, ten times or more. The chain couples TRBV9 to TRBJ2-1, with 9 bases identical to TRBD2. CDR3 size: 16 residues. Germline V gives CDR1 SGDLS, CDR2 YYNGEE. Trimming at V came to 3 bases and at J to 2 bases, leaving 6 bases not matched to a gene. CDR3 sequence reads: CASSAERLAAYNEQFF. The CDR3 nucleotides are TGTGCCAGCAGCGCGGAAAGACTAGCGGCCTACAATGAGCAGTTCTTC.

Points on this clonotype: The junction does not match germline at one end; this may be a read error. The chain combines TRBV7-2 with TRBJ1-1; D unresolved. Per germline, CDR1 SGHTA and CDR2 FQGNSA. The length of the CDR3 is 13 residues. This CDR3 is CASSLDPNTDAFF. The CDR3 region has the DNA TGTGCCAGCAGCTTGGACCCGAACACTGACGCTTTCTTT.

This clonotype came up a few times. This chain uses TRBV5-1 with TRBJ2-1; TRBD1 matches 8 bases. Germline assignment: CDR1 SGHRS and CDR2 YFSETQ. Trimming at V came to 6 bases and at J to 4 bases, leaving 12 bases not matched to a gene. The CDR3 covers 16 residues. The CDR3 is CASTRNGDRQYNEQFF. For the CDR3, the DNA is TGCGCCAGCACCAGAAACGGGGACAGGCAATACAATGAGCAGTTCTTC.

This clonotype was observed at least ten times. The V call is TRBV9, the J call TRBJ2-3, with D possibly TRBD1 on 5 matching bases. Germline V gene data show CDR1 as SGDLS and CDR2 as YYNGEE. CDR3 length equals 13 residues. Trimming removed 0 bases from V and 7 bases from J, with 9 bases in between. The CDR3 loop reads CASSVVGAHTQYF. DNA of the CDR3: TGTGCCAGCAGCGTAGTAGGGGCCCATACGCAGTATTTT.

This clonotype turned up a few times. The rearrangement links TRBV5-1 to TRBJ1-6, with D hard to call. Trimming shortened V by 0 bases and J by 8 bases, and 9 bases separated the two germline ends. Germline CDR1 and CDR2: SGHRS and YFSETQ. The CDR3 has 14 residues. The CDR3 sequence: CASSLGAGDSPLHF. CDR3 in DNA: TGCGCCAGCAGCTTGGGGGCAGGTGATTCACCCCTCCACTTT.

This clonotype was detected a few times. The J gene is TRBJ2-1, the V gene TRBV29-1; possibly TRBD1 or TRBD2 for D (7 bases each). CDR1 and CDR2 from the germline V gene are SQVTM and ANQGSEA. The V and J ends lost 7 bases and 1 base respectively, with 26 bases between them. This CDR3 contains 18 residues. CDR3 DNA sequence: TGCAGCGCTCGCAGGGGGGGAATTAGAGGGGGATCCTACAATGAGCAGTTCTTC. As protein: CSARRGGIRGGSYNEQFF.

This clonotype was observed a few times. J is TRBJ2-3 and V is TRBV18; TRBD2 aligns across 7 bases. CDR1 KGHSH and CDR2 LQKENI come from the germline V gene. This CDR3 is 16 amino acids long. Germline trimming cut 1 base from V and 0 bases from J; bases unmatched to any gene: 4. The chain's CDR3 is CASSPREGPSTDTQYF. CDR3 sequence (DNA): TGTGCCAGCTCACCACGGGAGGGCCCCAGCACAGATACGCAGTATTTT.

Ten or more counts support this clonotype. V usage is TRBV4-2 and J usage is TRBJ2-5, with a weak D call TRBD2 (6 bases). The CDR3 is 14 amino acids. Trimming took 4 bases from V and 3 from J, leaving 12 bases between them. Per germline, CDR1 LGHNA and CDR2 YNFKEQ. The CDR3 coding sequence is TGTGCCAGCAGCCGACTAGACACGAAAGAGACCCAGTACTTC. It specifies CASSRLDTKETQYF.

The sample holds many counts of this clonotype. The rearrangement links TRBV29-1 to TRBJ1-2; 7 bases fit TRBD1. This CDR3 has 14 residues. The V gene's germline CDR1 is SQVTM and CDR2 ANQGSEA. V dropped 0 bases and J dropped 4; count of bases not matched to a gene: 5. CDR3 in amino acids: CSVEDLQGGYGYTF. The CDR3 nucleotides are TGCAGCGTTGAAGATCTTCAGGGGGGCTATGGCTACACCTTC.

This clonotype was recorded a few times. The chain combines TRBV6-1 with TRBJ1-5, with TRBD1 matching 7 bases. CDR1 and CDR2 from the germline V gene are MNHNS and SASEGT. The junction had 16 bases not matched to a gene; V was cut back by 7 bases and J by 1 base. The CDR3 is 18 residues long. This chain's CDR3 is CASNRWTGNLLSNQPQHF. CDR3 bases: TGTGCCAGCAATCGTTGGACAGGAAATTTACTGAGCAATCAGCCCCAGCATTTT.

This clonotype has just a few counts. This rearrangement joins TRBV12-3 or TRBV12-4 to TRBJ2-3; D may correspond to TRBD1 or TRBD2 (8 bases each). The CDR3 has 16 amino acids. The V end lost 4 bases, the J end lost 3 bases, and 17 bases lay between the germline ends. CDR3 sequence (DNA): TGTGCCAGCAGTTCATCAGGGGGCGGGAGGACAGATACGCAGTATTTT. It yields the protein CASSSSGGGRTDTQYF.

The chain joins TRBV28 to TRBJ1-3, with a tentative D call TRBD1 (5 bases). Germline-derived CDR1 and CDR2 are MDHEN and SYDVKM. Trimming removed 3 bases at V and 0 bases at J, with 18 bases between. This CDR3 has 18 amino acids. The CDR3, as DNA: TGTGCCAGCAGTTTTTATTTGGGGCGGGGGGACTCTGGAAACACCATATATTTT. Translating gives CASSFYLGRGDSGNTIYF. The variable domain in full, with the rest retrieved from reference TRBV28 and TRBJ1-3, is DVKVTQSSRYLVKRTGEKVFLECVQDMDHENMFWYRQDPGLGLRLIYFSYDVKMKEKGDIPEGYSVSREKKERFSLILESASTNQTSMYLCASSFYLGRGDSGNTIYFGEGSWLTVV.

The rearrangement links TRBV7-2 to TRBJ2-3, with 8 bases lining up with TRBD2. There are 19 residues in the CDR3. After removal of 4 bases from V and 6 bases from J, the junction contained 21 bases not matched to a gene. CDR1 and CDR2 (germline): SGHTA, FQGNSA. CDR3 region: CASSYVGTRGGGTGDTQYF. In nucleotides, the CDR3 is TGTGCCAGCAGCTACGTAGGGACTCGCGGCGGGGGGACCGGGGATACGCAGTATTTT.

V is TRBV19 and J is TRBJ1-4; a possible D gene is TRBD1 (5 bases). CDR1 and CDR2 (germline): LNHDA, SQIVND (reference sequence). Trimming shortened V by 6 bases and J by 3 bases, and 11 bases separated the two germline ends. This CDR3 has 14 amino acids. CDR3 amino acids: CASSVGLPNEKLFF. The CDR3 nucleotides are TGTGCCAGTAGCGTGGGACTTCCTAATGAAAAACTGTTTTTT.

This clonotype was picked up a small number of times. The gene calls are TRBV12-3 or TRBV12-4 and TRBJ2-7, with D unclear. This CDR3 is 13 amino acids long. V was cut by 3 bases and J by 0 bases, with 6 bases left in between. CDR3 region: CASSLRSSYEQYV. The CDR3 coding sequence is TGTGCCAGCAGTTTGAGGAGCTCCTACGAGCAGTACGTC.